This TCR beta chain was sequenced for a study of cytomegalovirus exposure and HLA in healthy donors (dated by TCRdb to between 2016 and 2019). Background on the whole study: According to a later analysis, one platform produced both the roughly 120 validation repertoires and the 666 repertoires of the first cohort. The study aimed to test whether signatures of past pathogen exposure could be identified by cataloging public T cell receptors. A separate validation cohort of roughly 130 different subjects was used in addition to the roughly 670-subject first cohort. The study combined high-throughput TCR immunosequencing, statistical association of individual TCRs with disease status, and machine learning to predict cytomegalovirus infection status.

Summary of the overall study and its limitations: A later analysis lacked HLA typing for the validation cohort, so it scored co-occurrence in that cohort across all 110 or so repertoires. The classifier was reported to diagnose cytomegalovirus status with high specificity and sensitivity in both the original and validation cohorts. In vitro tests confirmed that a few of the cytomegalovirus-associated TCR beta chains recognize cytomegalovirus antigens. In the study, about 150 TCR beta chains were listed as associated with cytomegalovirus. Of the cluster scores, around 95% were above 0 in a later analysis, which found that TCRs clustered in the first cohort also tended to co-occur in the 95 to 150 validation repertoires. Most TCR sequences were observed very rarely across donors, whereas some public TCRs were present in many individuals. The authors suggested that the approach could potentially be extended to other disease states and immunological phenotypes.

For this clone: This receptor's antigen is unknown. One base away there is no much larger clone; base qualities are not given.

Libraries were constructed by the immunoSEQ multiplex PCR assay. The study's own analysis went as follows. A statistical classification framework was built for diagnosing cytomegalovirus status from the catalog of TCR beta chain sequences. Sourced from immuneACCESS, this table was stored by TCRdb with only in-frame sequences that have V and J called. A share of the clones is absent; for the studies checked, an unresolved V gene accounts for under half, and the remainder has no known explanation. That table furnishes V, J and clone size, whereas the DNA furnished D and trimming. For this sample there are more than 55,000 clones; roughly 96% appear just once. The ten biggest clones cover 0.9% of the sample. Separate from the approximately 670-subject first cohort, the validation cohort of 90 to 150 subjects was the group to which the donors belonged. CDR1 GTSNPN and CDR2 SVGIG were looked up in the germline V gene (reference sequence). Relative to germline, V is missing 3 bases and J is missing 5 bases, with 5 bases of the junction outside any gene match. The CDR3, from cysteine to phenylalanine, totals 13 residues. Just the 39-base CDR3 DNA is kept, in frame starting at base 1.

Source material: PBMCs. The sequence was obtained from a young man in good health and CMV-seronegative. The V and J genes are TRBV30 and TRBJ2-7; TRBD1 agrees with 9 junctional bases. The CDR3 sequence is CAWSRGTGNEQYF. The sequenced DNA: TGTGCCTGGAGCAGAGGGACAGGGAACGAGCAGTACTTC.